The T cell receptor (beta chain) described here comes from a study of blood T cell repertoires in COVID-19. Study as a whole: Material from acute and convalescent COVID-19 was sourced from the United States, Italy and Spain.

TCRdb keeps only in-frame clones here, not all; method: immunoSEQ multiplex PCR. Seen here are some 530,000 clones, approximately 90% observed once, and the top ten hold around 7.9%. Two negative PCRs, clearance, or symptom resolution were required of recovered Cohort 3 donors. Sequencing was carried out using PBMCs or T cells enriched from blood (not recorded which). This sequence was found in a woman aged 60 to 75 who had recovered from COVID-19.

The CDR3 loop is CASSRDLYTGELFF. CDR3 bases: TGCGCCAGCAGTAGGGACTTGTACACCGGGGAGCTGTTTTTT. J is TRBJ2-2 and V is TRBV10-2; possibly TRBD2 for D (6 bases). V was cut by 5 bases and J by 3 bases, with 10 bases left in between. The germline V gene encodes CDR1 WSHSY and CDR2 SAAADI. The CDR3 is 14 residues long.